This TCR beta chain was sequenced for a study of T cell responses to AZD1222 COVID-19 vaccine. Study results and caveats: Clonal diversity was possibly underestimated; the donors were predominantly white British and more often female. Repertoires were sampled only after the peak T cell response.

Here immunoSEQ multiplex PCR was the method, and the copy in TCRdb shows in-frame clones only, minus some. The table lists 95,000 to 150,000 clones, about 90% of them singletons, with about 1.5% in the top ten. In the case of this clone: The antigen remains unidentified.

This CDR3 region has 17 residues. J gave up 0 bases and V 0 bases, and 5 bases lay outside the gene matches. Looked up from germline, CDR1 is LGHNT and CDR2 is FRNRAP. This chain connects TRBV12-5 to TRBJ2-1; 7 nucleotides match TRBD2. The starting material was peripheral blood, obtained on day 0 of AZD1222 vaccination. The TCR sequence derives from an adult in good health. Here the CDR3 reads CASGLVRRETSYNEQFF. CDR3 DNA sequence: TGTGCTAGTGGTTTGGTACGGCGGGAGACCTCCTACAATGAGCAGTTCTTC.